The rows below give T cell receptor beta chains drawn from one sample of a study of beta chain features in type 1 diabetes. TCRdb's table, derived via immunoSEQ multiplex PCR, lists solely in-frame clones and lacks some. The table lists about 140,000 clones, less than 11% of them singletons. Sequencing was done on a sample of naive CD4+ T cells from blood. The receptor source for this set is a man aged 18 to 35 in good health. Both conserved end residues are part of each CDR3. The D gene is left open where the match is weak. Size values are once, few and many counts, or a class for expanded clones, and some rows have none.

d_call j_call v_call clone_size cdr3_aa cdr3_nt
NA TRBJ2-7 TRBV4-2 many CASSQGTGWGEQYF TGTGCCAGCAGCCAAGGGACTGGTTGGGGCGAGCAGTACTTC
NA TRBJ1-6 TRBV7-2 few CASSFRGGSGDSPLHF TGTGCCAGCAGCTTCCGTGGTGGGAGTGGAGATTCACCCCTCCACTTT
TRBD1 TRBJ1-2 TRBV9 NA CASSGEGGQRYGYTF TGTGCCAGCAGCGGGGAAGGGGGACAGCGCTATGGCTACACCTTC
NA TRBJ2-5 TRBV27 few CASSSRTARQETQYF TGTGCCAGCAGTTCCCGGACAGCGCGACAAGAGACCCAGTACTTC
NA TRBJ1-4 TRBV18 few CASSPTPPTNEKLFF TGTGCCAGCTCACCGACACCTCCAACTAATGAAAAACTGTTTTTT
TRBD2 TRBJ2-3 TRBV4-2 NA CASSFGGGFTDTQYF TGTGCCAGCAGCTTCGGCGGGGGATTCACAGATACGCAGTATTTT
NA TRBJ1-2 TRBV6-5 few CASRPGTGVGYTF TGTGCCAGCAGACCCGGGACGGGGGTTGGCTACACCTTC
TRBD1 TRBJ2-3 TRBV7-9 few CASRRQLQDRDPDTQYF TGTGCCAGCAGACGTCAACTTCAGGACAGGGATCCAGATACGCAGTATTTT
TRBD2 TRBJ2-2 TRBV12-5 NA CASGLGLAGGINTGELFF TGTGCTAGTGGTCTCGGACTAGCGGGGGGGATAAACACCGGGGAGCTGTTTTTT
NA TRBJ1-1 TRBV7-7 few CASSFIRLNTEAFF TGTGCCAGCAGCTTTATCAGGTTGAACACTGAAGCTTTCTTT
NA TRBJ2-7 TRBV7-2 NA CASTRLGSYEQYF TGTGCCAGCACCCGACTAGGATCCTACGAGCAGTACTTC
TRBD1 TRBJ2-7 TRBV7-2 few CASSLRPGQSYEQYF TGTGCCAGCAGCTTACGACCGGGACAGTCCTACGAGCAGTACTTC
NA TRBJ2-7 TRBV5-1 few CASSLGHSSYEQYF TGCGCCAGCAGCTTGGGACACAGCTCCTACGAGCAGTACTTC
TRBD1 TRBJ1-6 TRBV5-4 few CASSLGRGQGSYNSPLHF TGTGCCAGCAGCTTGGGGCGGGGACAGGGCTCCTATAATTCACCCCTCCACTTT
TRBD1 TRBJ1-6 TRBV9 NA CASSGGTGGSYNSPLHF TGTGCCAGCAGCGGAGGGACAGGGGGCTCCTATAATTCACCCCTCCACTTT
TRBD1 TRBJ2-7 TRBV4-2 few CASSLDHDRGYEQYF TGTGCCAGCAGCCTAGATCATGACAGGGGGTACGAGCAGTACTTC
TRBD2 TRBJ2-5 TRBV6-1 few CASSEGGLETQYF TGTGCCAGCAGTGAGGGAGGGCTGGAGACCCAGTACTTC
TRBD1 TRBJ1-4 TRBV15 NA CATSRDGQVGEKLFF TGTGCCACCAGCAGAGATGGACAGGTTGGCGAAAAACTGTTTTTT
TRBD2 TRBJ2-3 TRBV2 few CASSISGGGTDTQYF TGTGCCAGCAGTATTAGCGGGGGGGGCACAGATACGCAGTATTTT
NA TRBJ2-5 TRBV2 few CASSPGLQEGQYF TGTGCCAGCAGTCCGGGACTGCAAGAGGGCCAGTACTTC
TRBD1 TRBJ2-1 TRBV7-6 NA CASSPGTGGNEQFF TGTGCCAGCAGCCCGGGGACAGGGGGCAATGAGCAGTTCTTC
TRBD2 TRBJ2-5 TRBV6-6 few CASSYGTSGTQETQYF TGTGCCAGCAGTTACGGGACTAGCGGAACTCAAGAGACCCAGTACTTC
NA TRBJ2-5 TRBV5-4 NA CASSPPQQETQYF TGTGCCAGCAGCCCCCCTCAGCAAGAGACCCAGTACTTC
NA TRBJ2-7 TRBV11-3 NA CASSPSDHDSSYEQYF TGTGCCAGCAGCCCGTCAGACCACGACAGCTCCTACGAGCAGTACTTC
TRBD1 TRBJ1-2 TRBV6-5 NA CASSAYRGDYGYTF TGTGCCAGCAGTGCGTACAGGGGGGACTATGGCTACACCTTC
NA TRBJ1-5 TRBV27 NA CASSLYGSQPQHF TGTGCCAGCAGTTTATACGGTTCTCAGCCCCAGCATTTT
TRBD1 TRBJ1-2 TRBV30 few CAWSLQGMGGYTF TGTGCCTGGAGTTTACAGGGGATGGGTGGCTACACCTTC
TRBD2 TRBJ2-7 TRBV7-2 few CASSSGGAYEQYF TGTGCCAGTTCTAGCGGGGGGGCTTACGAGCAGTACTTC
NA TRBJ2-5 TRBV7-2 many CASSLGYRETQYF TGTGCCAGCAGCTTAGGCTACCGGGAGACCCAGTACTTC
NA TRBJ2-7 TRBV11-2 NA CASSSVKGPYEQYF TGTGCCAGCAGCTCCGTCAAGGGGCCTTACGAGCAGTACTTC
NA TRBJ1-4 TRBV19 NA CASSPGGGNEKLFF TGTGCCAGTAGTCCGGGAGGGGGGAATGAAAAACTGTTTTTT
TRBD2 TRBJ2-2 TRBV7-2 few CASRRTSGANTGELFF TGTGCCAGCAGGAGGACTAGCGGGGCGAACACCGGGGAGCTGTTTTTT
TRBD2 TRBJ2-3 TRBV7-2 few CASSPFSGGGTDTQYF TGTGCCAGCAGCCCCTTTTCGGGGGGGGGCACAGATACGCAGTATTTT
NA TRBJ1-5 TRBV27 NA CASRAGEQPQHF TGTGCCAGCAGGGCCGGGGAACAGCCCCAGCATTTT
TRBD2 TRBJ2-7 TRBV9 few CASSRGRGLGEQYF TGTGCCAGCAGCCGCGGGAGGGGGCTAGGAGAGCAGTACTTC
TRBD1 TRBJ1-6 TRBV11-2 few CASSLDRVTSPLHF TGTGCCAGCAGCTTGGACAGGGTTACTTCACCCCTCCACTTT
TRBD1 TRBJ1-2 TRBV28 NA CASSSGDRVYGYTF TGTGCCAGCAGTTCGGGGGACAGGGTCTATGGCTACACCTTC
TRBD1 TRBJ1-2 TRBV19 few CASSAEDRRLHGYTF TGTGCCAGTAGTGCGGAGGACAGGAGGCTCCATGGCTACACCTTC
NA TRBJ1-4 TRBV29-1 few CSVPGSDRGEKLFF TGCAGCGTTCCGGGGTCAGACCGCGGGGAAAAACTGTTTTTT
NA TRBJ2-5 TRBV21-1 NA CATCQAFQETQYF TGTGCCACCTGTCAGGCATTCCAAGAGACCCAGTACTTC
NA TRBJ2-3 TRBV29-1 many CSVEDYGRGPDTQYF TGCAGCGTTGAAGATTACGGGAGAGGCCCAGATACGCAGTATTTT
NA TRBJ2-7 TRBV5-1 few CASSLEDSYEQYF TGCGCCAGCAGCTTAGAAGACAGCTACGAGCAGTACTTC
NA TRBJ2-7 TRBV7-2 many CASSKTSGDEQYF TGTGCCAGCAGCAAAACATCAGGGGACGAGCAGTACTTC
TRBD1 TRBJ2-3 TRBV19 few CASAQGALADTQYF TGTGCCAGTGCACAGGGGGCCCTAGCAGATACGCAGTATTTT
NA TRBJ1-5 TRBV28 NA CASNPPPGNQPQHF TGTGCCAGCAACCCACCTCCAGGCAATCAGCCCCAGCATTTT
TRBD1 TRBJ1-3 TRBV4-2 NA CASSQDYRGAGNTIYF TGTGCCAGCAGCCAAGATTACAGGGGAGCGGGAAACACCATATATTTT
NA TRBJ2-1 TRBV9 few CASSETAYNEQFF TGTGCCAGCAGCGAGACAGCTTACAATGAGCAGTTCTTC
NA TRBJ1-1 TRBV7-9 NA CASQVGPEAFF TGTGCCAGCCAGGTCGGCCCTGAAGCTTTCTTT
TRBD1 TRBJ2-3 TRBV7-2 few CASSLLGQGNTDTQYF TGTGCCAGCAGCCTCCTCGGACAGGGTAACACAGATACGCAGTATTTT
TRBD2 TRBJ2-1 TRBV19 few CASSFTSGGAGEQFF TGTGCCAGTAGTTTCACTAGCGGAGGGGCTGGTGAGCAGTTCTTC
TRBD2 TRBJ2-3 TRBV4-1 NA CASSQGRLASNTDTQYF TGCGCCAGCAGCCAAGGGAGACTAGCGAGTAATACAGATACGCAGTATTTT
TRBD2 TRBJ2-1 TRBV6-5 NA CASKASGAYNEQFF TGTGCCAGCAAGGCTAGCGGGGCATACAATGAGCAGTTCTTC
TRBD1 TRBJ2-7 TRBV29-1 few CSVPGQGAGEQYF TGCAGCGTCCCTGGACAGGGGGCTGGAGAGCAGTACTTC
TRBD1 TRBJ1-6 TRBV7-2 few CASSSGQGINSPLHF TGTGCCAGCAGCTCGGGACAGGGGATTAATTCACCCCTCCACTTT
TRBD2 TRBJ2-1 TRBV19 NA CASTGRLAGGYNEQFF TGTGCCAGTACCGGGCGTTTGGCGGGGGGGTACAATGAGCAGTTCTTC
TRBD1 TRBJ2-1 TRBV7-2 few CASSLGRGRPNEQFF TGTGCCAGCAGCTTAGGCAGGGGGCGACCCAATGAGCAGTTCTTC
NA TRBJ1-5 TRBV6-1 few CASRPGGGNQPQHF TGTGCCAGTCGGCCGGGGGGGGGCAATCAGCCCCAGCATTTT
NA TRBJ2-3 TRBV2 few CASSDEAGWRTDTQYF TGTGCCAGCAGTGACGAGGCGGGGTGGCGGACAGATACGCAGTATTTT
TRBD1 TRBJ1-1 TRBV4-1 NA CASSQTGGLNTEAFF TGCGCCAGCAGCCAAACAGGGGGCTTAAACACTGAAGCTTTCTTT